This T cell receptor beta chain was sequenced in a study of blood T cells in healthy people across ages. Study background: Template switching picked up about one barcoded beta molecule for each two T cells.

Together with a sample-barcoded 5' primer, a J-beta primer mix was included in a second PCR lasting about 7 to 11 cycles. MiXCR, run by TCRdb on the 5' RACE reads, gives a single entry per CDR3 protein. Of almost 1 million distinct CDR3 sequences listed, 51% are singletons. The CDR3 covers 19 residues. Germline CDR1 is SGHTA and CDR2 is FQGNSA. The trim removed 5 bases at V and 3 bases at J, leaving 17 bases unmatched. The chain couples TRBV7-2 to TRBJ2-3, with TRBD2 matching over 10 bases. This receptor was taken from a woman aged 55-69 years in good health. Sequencing was performed on blood. The CDR3 reads CASSLNLAGVIPRTDTQYF. As DNA, the CDR3 is TGTGCCAGCAGCCTAAATCTAGCGGGAGTAATCCCCCGAACAGATACGCAGTATTTT.